This T cell receptor beta chain was profiled in a study of T cell repertoires in cytomegalovirus infection. Study summary: Recently identified HLA-C-restricted CMV epitopes were among the peptides used. Public TCR beta signatures were indicative of both CMV infection and a matching HLA type. Points from the study as a whole: Public TCR beta family frequency separated CMV-and-HLA carriers, including in an independent cohort.

One entry per CDR3 protein results from TCRdb running MiXCR on the reads. This table holds about 330,000 distinct CDR3 sequences, roughly 34% found once. As to this clonotype: The antigen is unknown.

The CDR3 extends over 17 amino acids. Trimming at V came to 6 bases and at J to 0 bases, leaving 13 bases not matched to a gene. CDR1 and CDR2 from the germline V gene are DFQATT and SNEGSKA (reference sequence). The gene calls are TRBV20-1 and TRBJ2-1; TRBD2 matches at 8 bases. The source was cultured PBMCs, collected from culture after CMV antigen stimulation. The origin of this receptor is a human donor in good health (CMV status not recorded). Some clones in this sample may be carry-over from other donors' samples. The CDR3 sequence is CSAKAGDGLSSYNEQFF. As DNA, the CDR3 is TGCAGTGCAAAAGCGGGAGATGGCCTAAGCTCCTACAATGAGCAGTTCTTC.